This TCR beta chain is from a study of shared clonotypes between healthy human individuals. Naive CD8 isolation took CD45RO-negative cells positively selected for CCR7 and excluded terminally differentiated effector memory CD45RA+ cells. CDR3 size: 13 residues. Between the trimmed V and J ends, which lost 7 bases and 7 bases, there was a span of 14 bases. Germline CDR1 and CDR2: MNHNS and SASEGT. Clones were sequenced by immunoSEQ multiplex PCR, and TCRdb holds only the in-frame ones, with some missing. The sample yields more than 2 million clones, around 93% seen once. A word on this clone: Antigen specificity is unknown.

The study's findings and limits: For naive CD4 cells, roughly 5.5% of clonotypes were shared across a few donors. Specimens sampled were limited to blood, with tissue repertoires likely differing.

This clonotype was obtained from a man aged 18 to 30 in good health. Some clones in this sample may be carry-over from other donors' samples. V usage is TRBV6-1 and J usage is TRBJ1-5; no clear D gene. Input material: naive CD8+ T cells from PBMCs. In DNA form, the CDR3 reads TGTGCCAGCAACGGAGGCGGGTGGCAGCCCCAGCATTTT. Encoded protein: CASNGGGWQPQHF.